This is a list of T cell receptor beta chains from one sample in a study of regulatory T cells in long-lasting Graves disease. MiXCR, run by TCRdb on the multiplex PCR reads, gives a single entry per CDR3 protein. The sample has around 500,000 distinct CDR3 sequences, about 11% seen once. The same specimen was also included in a second study, on T cells in Graves' hyperthyroidism and ophthalmopathy.

The sequenced sample was peripheral blood mononuclear cells (PBMCs), obtained at new diagnosis, from a patient treated with antithyroid drugs. Receptors were obtained from a woman aged 25 to 39 with Graves disease. The CDR3 runs from the conserved cysteine through the conserved F or W. Each record gives: J gene, V gene, D gene, clone size, CDR3 length, CDR3 protein, CDR3 DNA. The D gene is left open where the match is weak. Only part of the rows carry a size: once, few, many, or a class if the clone is expanded.

TRBJ1-1	TRBV7-2	NA	NA	13	CASSFPGSPEAFF	TGTGCCAGCAGCTTCCCCGGGTCCCCTGAAGCTTTCTTT
TRBJ2-1	TRBV5-1	TRBD2	NA	17	CASTASGRPNSYNEQFF	TGCGCCAGCACAGCTAGCGGGAGGCCCAACTCTTACAATGAGCAGTTCTTC
TRBJ2-6	TRBV27	TRBD1	NA	22	CASLAVLSGDRGVGAGANVLTF	TGTGCCAGTCTAGCCGTTCTCTCCGGAGACAGGGGGGTTGGTGCTGGGGCCAACGTCCTGACTTTC
TRBJ2-5	TRBV20-1	NA	many	18	CSARPQRMGAPGGETQYF	TGCAGTGCTAGGCCTCAAAGAATGGGGGCCCCGGGCGGAGAGACCCAGTACTTC
TRBJ2-2	TRBV27	TRBD1	few	15	CASSFDRGWDGELFF	TGTGCCAGCAGTTTTGACAGGGGCTGGGACGGGGAGCTGTTTTTT
TRBJ1-3	TRBV5-1	NA	many	13	CASSLGSRNTIYF	TGCGCCAGCAGCTTGGGGTCAAGAAACACCATATATTTT
TRBJ2-1	TRBV7-9	NA	NA	11	CASSFAGEQFF	TGTGCCAGCAGCTTCGCGGGTGAGCAGTTCTTC
TRBJ2-3	TRBV7-2	NA	NA	14	CASSQLSGTDTQYF	TGTGCCAGCAGCCAACTCTCCGGGACAGATACGCAGTATTTT
TRBJ1-4	TRBV2	NA	many	15	CASKPPGRTNEKLFF	TGTGCCAGCAAACCCCCGGGACGTACTAATGAAAAACTGTTTTTT
TRBJ2-2	TRBV29-1	NA	few	16	CSVVFRETRYTGELFF	TGCAGCGTTGTTTTTCGAGAGACTAGGTACACCGGGGAGCTGTTTTTT
TRBJ2-3	TRBV2	NA	many	14	CASTPDLATDTQYF	TGTGCCAGCACCCCGGATCTTGCCACAGATACGCAGTATTTT
TRBJ2-7	TRBV27	NA	few	14	CASSPDETAYEQYF	TGTGCCAGCAGTCCAGACGAGACAGCCTACGAGCAGTACTTC
TRBJ2-7	TRBV11-3	NA	many	14	CASSPNPRGYEQYF	TGTGCCAGCAGCCCCAACCCCAGGGGCTACGAGCAGTACTTC
TRBJ1-1	TRBV27	NA	many	14	CASSLVSVSTEAFF	TGTGCCAGCAGTTTGGTGTCGGTGAGCACTGAAGCTTTCTTT
TRBJ1-4	TRBV4-1	NA	few	14	CASSQMGVTEKLFF	TGCGCCAGCAGTCAAATGGGGGTTACTGAAAAACTGTTTTTT
TRBJ1-4	TRBV9	NA	many	14	CASSPPGELEKLFF	TGTGCCAGCAGCCCCCCGGGGGAACTCGAAAAACTGTTTTTT
TRBJ1-1	TRBV11-2	NA	many	15	CASSSQAVLNTEAFF	TGTGCCAGCAGCTCCCAGGCGGTCTTGAACACTGAAGCTTTCTTT
TRBJ2-1	TRBV24-1	NA	many	14	CATSDGMTYNEQFF	TGTGCCACCAGTGATGGAATGACTTACAATGAGCAGTTCTTC
TRBJ1-3	TRBV29-1	NA	few	14	CSVGGGVDAGTIYF	TGCAGCGTTGGTGGGGGCGTGGATGCGGGCACCATATATTTT
TRBJ2-5	TRBV27	TRBD2	many	15	CASTPVGGGWETQYF	TGTGCCAGCACCCCGGTCGGGGGGGGGTGGGAGACCCAGTACTTC
TRBJ1-6	TRBV20-1	TRBD1	many	16	CSARVGGSVLNSPLHF	TGCAGTGCTAGAGTAGGGGGCAGCGTGCTTAATTCACCCCTCCACTTT
TRBJ2-1	TRBV19	TRBD1	few	13	CASSMGQHNEQFF	TGTGCCAGTAGTATGGGACAGCACAATGAGCAGTTCTTC
TRBJ1-5	TRBV19	TRBD1	few	15	CASSTSGTGRQPQHF	TGTGCCAGTAGTACGTCCGGGACAGGGAGGCAGCCCCAGCATTTT
TRBJ2-3	TRBV19	TRBD1	NA	14	CASWDRAVSDTQYF	TGTGCCAGCTGGGACAGGGCTGTCTCAGATACGCAGTATTTT
TRBJ2-5	TRBV7-2	TRBD2	many	15	CASSLSGLAPETQYF	TGTGCCAGCAGCTTATCGGGACTAGCCCCAGAGACCCAGTACTTC
TRBJ2-1	TRBV5-1	TRBD2	many	15	CASSLPSGVYNEQFF	TGCGCCAGCAGCTTGCCTAGCGGGGTCTACAATGAGCAGTTCTTC
TRBJ2-7	TRBV28	NA	many	12	CATGWATYEQYF	TGTGCCACCGGGTGGGCCACCTACGAGCAGTACTTC
TRBJ2-1	TRBV4-1	TRBD1	few	18	CASSQSMPGTGASNEQFF	TGCGCCAGCAGCCAATCCATGCCGGGGACAGGGGCTTCCAATGAGCAGTTCTTC
TRBJ1-1	TRBV6-2/TRBV6-3	NA	many	15	CASRYNRDAHAEAFF	TGTGCCAGCAGGTACAACAGAGACGCACACGCTGAAGCTTTCTTT
TRBJ1-5	TRBV6-5	NA	NA	15	CASSYSGRRNQPQHF	TGTGCCAGCAGTTACTCGGGTAGGCGAAACCAGCCCCAGCATTTT
TRBJ2-5	TRBV5-6	TRBD2	once	17	CASSLELAGGGQETQYF	TGTGCCAGCAGCTTGGAACTAGCGGGGGGGGGCCAAGAGACCCAGTACTTC
TRBJ2-7	TRBV28	NA	many	13	CASTSPATYEQYF	TGTGCCAGCACCTCCCCTGCAACCTACGAGCAGTACTTC
TRBJ2-7	TRBV5-6	NA	few	14	CASSTLDFVYEQYF	TGTGCCAGCAGCACCTTGGACTTCGTCTACGAGCAGTACTTC
TRBJ2-7	TRBV6-2/TRBV6-3	NA	many	16	CASGDSSGLATYEQYF	TGTGCCAGCGGGGATTCCTCGGGGCTAGCGACCTACGAGCAGTACTTC
TRBJ1-2	TRBV12-3/TRBV12-4	NA	many	15	CASSLSGGIMDGYTF	TGTGCCAGCAGTTTGTCGGGGGGCATTATGGATGGCTACACCTTC
TRBJ2-1	TRBV28	NA	many	16	CASSDPGSLFYNEQFF	TGTGCCAGCAGCGATCCAGGGTCCCTTTTTTACAATGAGCAGTTCTTC
TRBJ1-4	TRBV5-5	NA	many	13	CASSWQINEKLFF	TGTGCCAGCAGCTGGCAGATTAATGAAAAACTGTTTTTT
TRBJ1-5	TRBV6-5	NA	many	14	CASSYRRGDQPQHF	TGTGCCAGCAGTTACAGGAGGGGCGATCAGCCCCAGCATTTT
TRBJ1-2	TRBV7-9	TRBD1	NA	15	CASSSDRGANYGYTF	TGTGCCAGCAGCTCTGACAGGGGCGCCAACTATGGCTACACCTTC
TRBJ2-3	TRBV28	NA	many	14	CASSSDRTTDTQYF	TGTGCCAGCAGTTCCGACAGAACCACAGATACGCAGTATTTT
TRBJ1-2	TRBV12-3/TRBV12-4	TRBD1	many	13	CASTAGGSYGYTF	TGTGCCAGCACGGCAGGGGGATCCTATGGCTACACCTTC
TRBJ1-4	TRBV7-2	TRBD1	many	17	CASSSGQGKAMGEKLFF	TGTGCCAGCAGCTCCGGACAGGGAAAAGCGATGGGGGAAAAACTGTTTTTT
TRBJ1-1	TRBV11-2	NA	many	13	CASSWGQNTEAFF	TGTGCCAGCAGCTGGGGACAGAACACTGAAGCTTTCTTT
TRBJ2-1	TRBV15	TRBD2	many	15	CATSSGLAASNEQFF	TGTGCCACCAGCAGTGGACTAGCTGCCTCGAATGAGCAGTTCTTC
TRBJ2-1	TRBV20-1	NA	NA	14	CSVERTTKNNEQFF	TGCAGTGTTGAGCGGACCACGAAAAACAATGAGCAGTTCTTC
TRBJ1-1	TRBV9	TRBD1	NA	15	CASSWTGAANTEAFF	TGTGCCAGCAGTTGGACAGGGGCGGCGAACACTGAAGCTTTCTTT
TRBJ1-2	TRBV5-5	NA	NA	14	CASSLDSRIGGYTF	TGTGCCAGCAGCTTGGACTCCAGGATAGGTGGCTACACCTTC
TRBJ2-1	TRBV3-1	NA	few	13	CASSQVPADEQFF	TGTGCCAGCAGCCAAGTACCGGCAGACGAGCAGTTCTTC
TRBJ2-1	TRBV19	TRBD2	many	18	CASSIRLAGGPRRYEQFF	TGTGCCAGTAGTATACGCCTAGCGGGAGGGCCGAGAAGGTATGAGCAGTTCTTC
TRBJ2-3	TRBV28	NA	once	13	CAGSGGPGDTQYF	TGTGCCGGTTCCGGGGGGCCAGGCGATACGCAGTATTTT
TRBJ2-2	TRBV7-2	NA	NA	15	CASSLVSGLAGELFF	TGTGCCAGCAGCTTAGTATCAGGTTTGGCCGGGGAGCTGTTTTTT
TRBJ2-1	TRBV28	TRBD2	NA	14	CASSRTSGRVEQFF	TGTGCCAGCAGTCGGACTAGCGGGAGGGTTGAGCAGTTCTTC
TRBJ1-5	TRBV2	TRBD1	many	13	CASNGQENQPQHF	TGTGCCAGCAATGGACAGGAGAATCAGCCCCAGCATTTT